This T cell receptor (beta chain) was sequenced in a study of T-cell reconstitution after alpha-beta-depleted transplantation in children. Unique molecular identifiers featured in how the TCRbeta library was prepared. In TCRdb, the PCR reads were re-called with MiXCR into one record per CDR3 protein. The repertoire holds 640,000 or so distinct CDR3 sequences, with 16% as singletons. The TCR sequence derives from a human donor who donated a stem cell graft to a child with acute myeloid leukemia. The input for sequencing was PBMCs from the stem cell graft donor, taken from the stem cell graft.

CDR3 loop: CASSRAGGTRTDTQYF. The CDR3, as DNA: TGTGCCAGCTCACGGGCAGGGGGAACCAGGACAGATACGCAGTATTTT. V is TRBV18 and J is TRBJ2-3; 7 positions match TRBD1. From germline, CDR1 is KGHSH and CDR2 LQKENI. The CDR3 contains 16 residues. Trimming at V came to 4 bases and at J to 3 bases, leaving 10 bases not matched to a gene.